Below are 10 T cell receptor beta chains sequenced from a single sample in a study of blood T cell repertoires in COVID-19. Libraries were prepared by immunoSEQ multiplex PCR; TCRdb keeps only in-frame clonotypes and omits some of them. The repertoire includes about 32,000 clones, about nine tenths of them detected once, and around 15% sits in the top ten. Material for sequencing was peripheral blood. Source of these receptors: a man between 60 and 75 years old with active COVID-19.

The chain employs TRBV18 and TRBJ1-1, with 9 bases matching TRBD1. This CDR3 is built from 16 residues. J gave up 0 bases and V 6 bases, and 8 bases lay outside the gene matches. CDR1 and CDR2 from the germline V gene are KGHSH and LQKENI. CDR3 amino acids: CASSKGTGSLNTEAFF. CDR3 nucleotide sequence: TGTGCCAGCTCCAAGGGGACAGGGTCTTTGAACACTGAAGCTTTCTTT.

V usage is TRBV7-2 and J usage is TRBJ2-3, with TRBD2 identical over 10 bases. The CDR3 totals 16 residues. V shed 7 bases, J shed 7 bases, and the junction held 14 bases outside the gene matches. The V gene's germline CDR1 is SGHTA and CDR2 FQGNSA. CDR3 region: CASTALGSSGSNTQYF. The CDR3, as DNA: TGTGCCAGCACCGCGTTAGGGTCTAGCGGGAGCAATACGCAGTATTTT. The full variable domain, completed using reference TRBV7-2 and TRBJ2-3, is GAGVSQSPSNKVTEKGKDVELRCDPISGHTALYWYRQSLGQGLEFLIYFQGNSAPDKSGLPSDRFSAERTGGSVSTLTIQRTQQEDSAVYLCASTALGSSGSNTQYFGPGTRLTVL.

This sequence joins TRBV7-9 and TRBJ1-1; D is perhaps TRBD1 (5 bases). Looked up from germline, CDR1 is SEHNR and CDR2 is FQNEAQ (reference sequence). V gave up 3 bases and J gave up 8 bases, with 7 bases separating them. The CDR3 is 11 amino acids. CDR3 DNA sequence: TGTGCCAGCAGCTTGTGGACAGAAGCTTTCTTT. Translating gives CASSLWTEAFF.

This clone was counted a few times. This sequence joins TRBV25-1 and TRBJ1-1; no reliable D call. Trimming took off 4 bases at V and 0 bases at J, with 9 bases between the two ends. CDR3 size: 14 residues. CDR1 and CDR2 from the germline V gene are MGHDK and SYGVNS. The CDR3 DNA is TGTGCCAGCAGTGCCCCATCCATGAACACTGAAGCTTTCTTT. Protein sequence: CASSAPSMNTEAFF.

This clone rates as medium-sized. The chain is built from TRBV2 and TRBJ2-5; tentative D call: TRBD1 (6 bases). Deletions cut 2 bases from V and 4 bases from J, with 20 bases between. CDR1 and CDR2 (germline): SNHLY, FYNNEI. The CDR3 spans 17 residues. CDR3 in amino acids: CASSEPFWVGAGETQYF. In DNA, the CDR3 is TGTGCCAGCAGTGAACCCTTTTGGGTGGGGGCAGGAGAGACCCAGTACTTC.

The chain combines TRBV7-9 with TRBJ2-1; 9 bases agree with TRBD2. The CDR3 contains 13 residues. Germline V CDR1 and CDR2: SEHNR, FQNEAQ (reference sequence). V trimming: 4 bases; J trimming: 14 bases; junction bases outside the gene matches: 9. CDR3 nucleotide sequence: TGTGCCAGCAGCTCGGGCCCTAGCGGGGCTGAGTTCTTC. It specifies CASSSGPSGAEFF.

V and J are TRBV28 and TRBJ2-1, with TRBD2 identical over 10 bases. V lost 3 bases, J lost 11 bases, and 7 bases stayed unmatched. In germline, CDR1 is MDHEN, CDR2 SYDVKM. The CDR3 sequence is 14 residues long. The CDR3 coding sequence is TGTGCCAGCAGTTTCAGCGGGAGGGCCTCTCAGCAGTTCTTC. Translated: CASSFSGRASQQFF.

This chain uses TRBV7-8 with TRBJ1-2; TRBD1 might be the D (5 bases). There are 14 residues in the CDR3. Deletions cut 4 bases from V and 0 bases from J, with 9 bases between. CDR1 and CDR2 from the germline V gene are SGHVS and FQNEAQ. CDR3 amino acids: CASSWGDPNYGYTF. The CDR3, as DNA: TGTGCCAGCAGCTGGGGGGACCCTAACTATGGCTACACCTTC.

This rearrangement joins TRBV12-3 or TRBV12-4 to TRBJ2-3, with D tentatively TRBD1 (6 bases). V was cut by 2 bases and J by 3 bases, with 6 bases left in between. CDR3 length: 13 residues. CDR3 DNA sequence: TGTGCCAGCAGTTTACAGGGGACAGATACGCAGTATTTT. This sequence encodes CASSLQGTDTQYF.

This chain links TRBV5-4 with TRBJ2-7; 12 nucleotides agree with TRBD2. CDR3 length: 14 amino acids. Germline CDR1 reads SGHNT; CDR2 reads YYREEE (reference sequence). V shed 1 base and J 6 bases; nucleotides not matched to a gene: 2. The CDR3, as DNA: TGTGCCAGCAGCTTGACTAGCGGGGGGATCGAGCAGTACTTC. Its protein product is CASSLTSGGIEQYF. Filled out from reference TRBV5-4 and TRBJ2-7, the complete variable domain reads ETGVTQSPTHLIKTRGQQVTLRCSSQSGHNTVSWYQQALGQGPQFIFQYYREEENGRGNFPPRFSGLQFPNYSSELNVNALELDDSALYLCASSLTSGGIEQYFGPGTRLTVT.